Each of the 10 T cell receptor beta chains below was sequenced from the same sample in a study of memory CD4+ T cells and cytomegalovirus serostatus. The repertoire was sequenced with immunoSEQ multiplex PCR; TCRdb's copy has only in-frame clones and lacks some. The data show under 80,000 clones, 82% seen once. The sort gate was single viable CD3+CD4+CD8-CD45RO+ cells for memory CD4+ T cells. Input material: memory CD4+ T cells from blood. Every receptor here comes from an adult in good health and CMV-seronegative.

The chain links TRBV4-1 to TRBJ2-1; 8 nucleotides match TRBD2. V shed 1 base, J shed 1 base, and the junction held 3 bases outside the gene matches. The CDR3 has 16 residues. Looked up from germline, CDR1 is MGHRA and CDR2 is YSYEKL. CDR3 amino acids: CASSQVGGRSYNEQFF. CDR3 DNA: TGCGCCAGCAGCCAAGTGGGCGGGAGGTCCTACAATGAGCAGTTCTTC.

The chain is built from TRBV18 and TRBJ1-2, with 9 positions matching TRBD1. Germline CDR1 reads KGHSH; CDR2 reads LQKENI. Unmatched junction bases numbered 10, after V lost 3 bases and J lost 8 bases. CDR3 length: 15 residues. The DNA for the CDR3 is TGTGCCAGCTCACCTAAGGACAGGGGAGTTTTCGGCTACACCTTC. The encoded protein is CASSPKDRGVFGYTF.

This CDR3 reads CASSSPSSGTYEQYF. The CDR3 DNA sequence: TGTGCCAGCAGTTCCCCGAGTAGCGGCACCTACGAGCAGTACTTC. The chain uses TRBV27 and TRBJ2-7; tentatively, D is TRBD2 (6 bases). The CDR3 is 15 residues long. CDR1 and CDR2 (germline): MNHEY, SMNVEV (reference sequence). Trimming took off 4 bases at V and 2 bases at J, with 15 bases between the two ends.

The J gene is TRBJ1-2, the V gene TRBV6-1; D perhaps matches TRBD1 (6 bases). The V gene's germline CDR1 is MNHNS and CDR2 SASEGT. V was pared by 1 base and J by 5 bases, with 23 bases between. The CDR3 consists of 18 residues. The CDR3 is CASSEEGDIRMVFYGYTF. CDR3 nucleotides: TGTGCCAGCAGTGAAGAGGGGGACATAAGGATGGTATTTTATGGCTACACCTTC.

The V and J genes are TRBV28 and TRBJ2-6; TRBD1 aligns across 10 bases. The CDR3 contains 17 residues. Germline V gene sequence: CDR1 MDHEN, CDR2 SYDVKM. DNA of the CDR3: TGTGCGTCACGGGGAGGACAGGGGGACTCTGGGGCCAACGTCCTGACTTTC. Protein product: CASRGGQGDSGANVLTF.

The chain combines TRBV5-6 with TRBJ2-7; D is undetermined. The CDR3 has 11 amino acids. V gave up 0 bases and J gave up 3 bases, with 1 base separating them. CDR1 and CDR2 (germline): SGHDT, YYEEEE. The CDR3 is CASSLGYEQYF. CDR3 sequence (DNA): TGTGCCAGCAGCTTGGGCTACGAGCAGTACTTC.

The V and J genes are TRBV6-1 and TRBJ1-5, with unresolved D. V was shortened by 6 bases and J by 2 bases, with 8 bases between the two germline ends. Looked up from germline, CDR1 is MNHNS and CDR2 is SASEGT. This CDR3 comprises 13 residues. CDR3 in DNA: TGTGCCAGCAGCAGTTTTGGCAATCAGCCCCAGCATTTT. Residues: CASSSFGNQPQHF.

The chain joins TRBV10-3 to TRBJ2-7; 11 nucleotides line up with TRBD2. The CDR3 spans 16 residues. Trimming cost V 4 bases and J 3 bases; bases outside gene matches: 8. Germline values: CDR1 ENHRY, CDR2 SYGVKD. CDR3: CAISGPPSGGNYEQYF. CDR3 bases: TGTGCCATCAGTGGACCTCCTAGCGGGGGGAACTACGAGCAGTACTTC.

The chain is built from TRBV7-8 and TRBJ2-5, with D tentatively TRBD2 (6 bases). V lost 5 bases and J lost 2, with 12 bases in between. This CDR3 is 14 amino acids long. Germline-derived CDR1 and CDR2 are SGHVS and FQNEAQ. The CDR3 DNA reads as TGTGCCAGCAGCCGTGGACGGGGGCAAGAGACCCAGTACTTC. Its translation: CASSRGRGQETQYF.

The V call is TRBV5-1, the J call TRBJ2-1; 12 bases agree with TRBD1. Trimming removed 7 bases from V and 2 bases from J; junction bases left unmatched: 16. The CDR3 extends over 19 amino acids. Germline V gives CDR1 SGHRS, CDR2 YFSETQ. This CDR3 reads CASEFGTGGPRSTYNEQFF. The CDR3 coding sequence is TGCGCCAGCGAGTTCGGGACAGGGGGCCCCCGCTCAACCTACAATGAGCAGTTCTTC.